One T cell receptor beta chain is described in this entry. The antigen is undetermined. This sample was taken from a study of cytomegalovirus exposure and HLA in healthy donors. The wider study: HLA-typed donors were the source of some 85 million unique TCRs, which an early data release held.

Primers: 60 Vbeta forward and 13 Jbeta reverse. TCRdb keeps only in-frame clones here, not all; method: immunoSEQ multiplex PCR. The sample consists of about 160,000 clones, around four fifths of them appearing once. Study results and caveats: Researchers counted some 150 TCR beta chains as cytomegalovirus-associated. Most subjects' HLA-A and HLA-B alleles were reportedly predicted from TCR beta sequences.

The germline V gene has CDR1 SGHAT and CDR2 FQNNGV. This CDR3 comprises 18 residues. V shed 0 bases and J shed 2 bases, with 14 bases lying between them. The sequence came from a girl aged 2-15 years in good health and CMV-seropositive. This chain joins TRBV11-2 and TRBJ2-6; D gene uncertain. Sequenced: PBMCs. The CDR3 loop is CASSLEAEVAAGANVLTF. CDR3 sequence (DNA): TGTGCCAGCAGCTTAGAGGCTGAGGTGGCGGCTGGGGCCAACGTCCTGACTTTC.